This entry is about one T cell receptor beta chain. Its antigen remains unidentified. Base qualities were left out, and no much larger clone turns up one base away. This specimen comes from a study of shared clonotypes between healthy human individuals (dated by TCRdb to the early 2020s). About the study as a whole: A couple of women and a few men aged 18 to 49 years were included in the cohort. To increase sequencing depth and limit assay-specific biases, TCR repertoire library preparation and sequencing were carried out by different laboratories using diverse techniques. Per donor, leukapheresis produced somewhere between about 0.94 and 9.5 billion PBMCs. To estimate repertoire size and how much clonotypes are shared between individuals, the study performed deep sequencing of blood TCR repertoires from about five healthy adults. Results the study describes overall, beyond this receptor: Based on pairwise subsampling, the degree of clonotype sharing among donors was expected to be affected by sequencing depth. The genetic and exposure-history diversity represented was limited by the small number of donors. Sampling was restricted to blood, and TCR repertoires in tissues likely differ from the TCR repertoires found in blood.

V and J are trimmed by 6 bases and 1 base, and the gene matches miss 3 bases of the junction. CDR1 SGHAT and CDR2 FQNNGV were looked up in the germline V gene. Spanning cysteine to phenylalanine, the CDR3 consists of 15 amino acids. Of all the DNA, just the CDR3 is kept, 45 bases in frame from base 1. Using the deep immunoSEQ assay, TCR CDR3 regions were amplified from genomic DNA by multiplex PCR. Extracted genomic DNA from each cell subset was spread evenly across all wells of several immunoSEQ 96-well plates, with each plate serving as a replicate. For unsorted PBMC, each replicate PCR was loaded with 300 ng genomic DNA, equivalent to tens of thousands of T cell genomes. Genomic DNA from unsorted PBMC was sequenced over ten immunoSEQ deep assay plates. The purified libraries were quantified using a Qubit 3.0 fluorometer, sized with a Bioanalyzer 2100, and then quantified again using the KAPA Library Quantification kit. Each immunoSEQ 96-well plate was sequenced on its own single-read 150-cycle Illumina NextSeq 550 flow cell. In the paper's pipeline: The immunoSEQ output contained only junctional sequences without quality scores, so filtering could not match that applied to full-length reads. To assign V/J genes and CDR3, sequences were annotated using PyIR, a Python wrapper for IgBLAST v1.9, with IMGT germline references. Reads with weak V/J assignments (E-value above 1e-6), missing CDR3, stop codons, out-of-frame junctions, or ambiguous translated residues were removed. V3J clonotypes were defined as sequences sharing the same inferred V gene, J gene, and CDR3 amino acid sequence. The percentage overlap between two repertoires was calculated by dividing the number of shared unique clonotypes by the size of the smaller repertoire. Repertoire richness was assessed with RTK rarefaction, the Chao1 estimator, and Recon v2.1 estimates of unobserved clonotypes. The table was pulled from immuneACCESS by TCRdb, which kept in-frame rearrangements only. Such tables lose some clones; where checked, under half of the loss comes from unresolved V genes, and the rest has no known cause. The DNA gave D and trimming, while V, J and clone size come from that table. This sample is represented by approximately 470,000 clones; around 85% of them were singletons. The ten largest clones capture over 9.5% of the sample.

Donors were healthy HIV-negative adults with no recently reported acute infections or vaccinations. Every donor was a Caucasian adult living in Nashville, Tennessee, USA. In the unsorted samples, roughly 90 million PBMCs were counted, and genomic DNA was extracted using the QIAamp DNA Blood Mini kit. Blood was obtained by leukapheresis, after which PBMCs were separated by Ficoll-Histopaque density gradient centrifugation and cryopreserved in liquid nitrogen vapor phase. This TCR was sampled from a middle-aged woman in good health. Some clones in this sample may be carry-over from other donors' samples. Sequencing used PBMCs. The rearranged segments are TRBV11-2 and TRBJ2-6; the central 7 bases match TRBD2. The bases are TGTGCCAGCAGAGCGGGGTTATCTGGGGCCAACGTCCTGACTTTC. Its protein product is CASRAGLSGANVLTF.